The rows below give T cell receptor beta chains drawn from one sample of a study of spatial heterogeneity in lung cancer. TCRdb reprocessed the 5' RACE reads via MiXCR and lists one record per CDR3 protein. The table lists tens of thousands of distinct CDR3 sequences, over 5% of them singletons. Source: PBMCs, taken at follow-up. These receptors originate from a female donor with early-stage non-small cell lung cancer. Both conserved end residues are part of each CDR3. D genes are given only for firm matches. Clone size appears in some rows only: once, few, many, or a class for an expanded clone.

j_call d_call v_call clone_size cdr3_nt cdr3_aa
TRBJ2-1 TRBD2 TRBV20-1 many TGCAGTGCTAGCCCGGCGACTAGCGGCTACGATGAGCAGTTCTTC CSASPATSGYDEQFF
TRBJ1-1 - TRBV6-2/TRBV6-3 many TGTGCCAGCAGTTACTTTTCCGGCGACACTGAAGCTTTCTTT CASSYFSGDTEAFF
TRBJ2-1 TRBD2 TRBV20-1 - TGCAGTGCTAGAGAGAGCGGGAAGGCCTCCTACAATGAGCAGTTCTTC CSARESGKASYNEQFF
TRBJ2-1 - TRBV28 many TGTGCCAGCAGTTTACAGAGCGAGAATGAGCAGTTCTTC CASSLQSENEQFF
TRBJ2-5 - TRBV4-2 many TGTGCCAGCAGCCAAGACTTAGCAGGAGAGACCCAGTACTTC CASSQDLAGETQYF
TRBJ1-2 - TRBV5-1 many TGCGCCAGCAGCTTGGCAGGCAGAGACTATGGCTACACCTTC CASSLAGRDYGYTF
TRBJ2-1 - TRBV18 many TGTGCCAGCTCACCACCGCACGGTTACAATGAGCAGTTCTTC CASSPPHGYNEQFF
TRBJ1-3 - TRBV7-9 many TGTGCCAGCAGCTTAACAGAAGGCGGAAACACCATATATTTT CASSLTEGGNTIYF
TRBJ2-3 - TRBV6-2/TRBV6-3 many TGTGCCAGCAGCCCCAGAGGGACGCAGACAGATACGCAGTATTTT CASSPRGTQTDTQYF
TRBJ2-7 TRBD2 TRBV7-2 - TGTGCCAGCAGCTCACCCAAAACTAGCGGGAGGCCCACTACCTACGAGCAGTACTTC CASSSPKTSGRPTTYEQYF
TRBJ2-5 - TRBV5-6 many TGTGCCAGCAGCGATACAGAGACCCAGTACTTC CASSDTETQYF
TRBJ1-1 - TRBV20-1 many TGCAGTGCACCGGAGAACACTGAAGCTTTCTTT CSAPENTEAFF
TRBJ1-2 TRBD1 TRBV28 many TGTGCCAGCAGTTTATGGGGGGACAGCTATGGCTACACCTTC CASSLWGDSYGYTF
TRBJ2-1 - TRBV20-1 many TGCAGTGCCACCGGGGCGGGCGCACCCCCCTGGGACAATGAGCAGTTCTTC CSATGAGAPPWDNEQFF
TRBJ2-7 TRBD1 TRBV30 few TGTGCCTGGAGTCAAGGGACAGGTAAACCCTACGAGCAGTACTTC CAWSQGTGKPYEQYF
TRBJ1-3 TRBD1 TRBV10-3 few TGTGCCATCAGTGAGTTGGGAACAGGGGGCTACTCTGGAAACACCATATATTTT CAISELGTGGYSGNTIYF
TRBJ2-1 TRBD2 TRBV20-1 many TGCAGTGCTAGGGACCTTAGCGGGAGGAATTACAATGAGCAGTTCTTC CSARDLSGRNYNEQFF
TRBJ2-2 - TRBV7-2 many TGTGCCAGCAGCTTAGCGACGGTCAACACCGGGGAGCTGTTTTTT CASSLATVNTGELFF
TRBJ1-4 TRBD1 TRBV9 many TGTGCCAGCAGTCCTGGACAGGGCCCTTCTAATGAAAAACTGTTTTTT CASSPGQGPSNEKLFF
TRBJ2-3 - TRBV20-1 few TGCAGTGCTAGAGGGCAGGTCACAGATACGCAGTATTTT CSARGQVTDTQYF
TRBJ2-7 TRBD2 TRBV6-5 many TGTGCCAGCAACCCTAGCGGGGGCGGTTTCTACGAGCAGTACTTC CASNPSGGGFYEQYF
TRBJ1-1 - TRBV7-6 medium-sized TGTGCCAGCAGCCCCGCTGATGAAGCTTTCTTT CASSPADEAFF
TRBJ2-7 TRBD2 TRBV7-2 many TGTGCCAGCAGCACCGGGACTAGCGGCTACGAGCAGTACTTC CASSTGTSGYEQYF
TRBJ1-2 TRBD1 TRBV20-1 many TGCAGTGCTAGAGATAGGGGACTAGGGGGACAGGCTATGGGCTACACCTTC CSARDRGLGGQAMGYTF
TRBJ2-1 TRBD2 TRBV7-9 few TGTGCCAGCAGATCGGAGAGCGGGAGGGGGTACAATGAGCAGTTCTTC CASRSESGRGYNEQFF
TRBJ1-4 - TRBV7-2 once TGTGCCAGCAGCTTAAACGAGGGAGCGTGGACTAATGAAAAACTGTTTTTT CASSLNEGAWTNEKLFF
TRBJ2-7 - TRBV27 many TGTGCCAGCAGTTTGACCCCTGGTGGCGAGCAGTACTTC CASSLTPGGEQYF
TRBJ2-7 TRBD2 TRBV10-3 many TGTGCCATCACTGAAGCGGGAGGTCACGAGCAGTACTTC CAITEAGGHEQYF
TRBJ1-2 - TRBV7-9 many TGTGCCAGCAGCCCCCCCCTCGGTGGCTACACCTTC CASSPPLGGYTF
TRBJ2-5 TRBD1 TRBV7-2 many TGTGCCAGCAGTCCCAAACAGGGGTCCCGAGAGACCCAGTACTTC CASSPKQGSRETQYF
TRBJ2-5 TRBD1 TRBV29-1 many TGCAGCGTACACAGGGGTTGGCAAGAGACCCAGTACTTC CSVHRGWQETQYF
TRBJ1-5 - TRBV28 - TGTGCCAGCGGCGGGGGAGGCAATCAGCCCCAGCATTTT CASGGGGNQPQHF
TRBJ1-2 - TRBV12-3/TRBV12-4 many TGTGCCAGCAGTTTAACTGGGATAGCTAACTATGGCTACACCTTC CASSLTGIANYGYTF
TRBJ2-3 - TRBV28 medium-sized TGTGCCAGCACACAAAAGGGAAATACGCAGTATTTT CASTQKGNTQYF
TRBJ2-3 - TRBV3-2 many TGTGCCAGCAGACAAGAGGTTGCGGGTAGCCTCACAGATACGCAGTATTTT CASRQEVAGSLTDTQYF
TRBJ2-1 - TRBV25-1 many TGTGCCAGCAGTGAATTATGGGAGCAGTTCTTC CASSELWEQFF
TRBJ1-6 - TRBV20-1 many TGCAGTGCCCCCGAATGGGGACCTAATTCACCCCTCCACTTT CSAPEWGPNSPLHF
TRBJ1-6 - TRBV7-9 - TGTGCCAGCAGCACAGATTTTAATTCACCCCTCCACTTT CASSTDFNSPLHF
TRBJ2-7 - TRBV2 many TGTGCCAGCAGTGAAAATGGCGGGATAGGTGAGCAGTACTTC CASSENGGIGEQYF
TRBJ2-3 TRBD2 TRBV7-9 many TGTGCCAGCAGCTCCGAGCCGGGACTAGCGGGGGATACGCAGTATTTT CASSSEPGLAGDTQYF
TRBJ2-7 - TRBV20-1 large TGCAGTGCTAGATTGGGGTACTCCTACGAGCAGTACTTC CSARLGYSYEQYF
TRBJ2-7 TRBD1 TRBV6-1 many TGTGCCAGCAGCAACAGGGGGCAAGTCGGCGAGCAGTACTTC CASSNRGQVGEQYF
TRBJ1-5 - TRBV7-9 many TGTGCCAGCAGCCCAACCTATAATCAGCCCCAGCATTTT CASSPTYNQPQHF
TRBJ1-2 - TRBV5-1 - TGCGCCAGCAGTACCGAGCGTGGGATCTATGGCTACACCTTC CASSTERGIYGYTF
TRBJ1-2 - TRBV5-1 - TGCGCCAGCAGCTTGGGAGAGGCAGGCTATGGCTACACCTTC CASSLGEAGYGYTF
TRBJ1-3 - TRBV5-6 many TGTGCCAGCAGCACCCGGGACCCTGGAAACACCATATATTTT CASSTRDPGNTIYF
TRBJ1-1 - TRBV4-3 many TGCGCCAGCAGCCAAGAATATACAGCAGACACTGAAGCTTTCTTT CASSQEYTADTEAFF
TRBJ2-3 - TRBV20-1 many TGCAGTGCTGTCCCCCAAACAGATACGCAGTATTTT CSAVPQTDTQYF
TRBJ2-1 - TRBV12-3/TRBV12-4 many TGTGCCAGCAGCTCCGCTCATCTTGAGCAGTTCTTC CASSSAHLEQFF
TRBJ2-2 - TRBV19 few TGTGCCAGTAGTTCTCTCCGAGGGTCCGGGGAGCTGTTTTTT CASSSLRGSGELFF
TRBJ2-3 - TRBV7-2 - TGTGCCAGCAGCTCGGACCACTCGGATACGCAGTATTTT CASSSDHSDTQYF
TRBJ2-7 - TRBV7-9 many TGTGCCACCGGGGACGGACGCTACGAGCAGTACTTC CATGDGRYEQYF
TRBJ2-6 - TRBV6-5 many TGTGCCAGCAGCTCCGGACTCTCTCCTGGGGCCAACGTCCTGACTTTC CASSSGLSPGANVLTF
TRBJ1-1 TRBD1 TRBV7-2 - TGTGCCAGCAGCTTATGGACAGGGGGCAGCACTGAAGCTTTCTTT CASSLWTGGSTEAFF
TRBJ2-6 - TRBV4-3 many TGCGCCAGCAGCCCGACGGAGGGCTACTCTGGGGCCAACGTCCTGACTTTC CASSPTEGYSGANVLTF